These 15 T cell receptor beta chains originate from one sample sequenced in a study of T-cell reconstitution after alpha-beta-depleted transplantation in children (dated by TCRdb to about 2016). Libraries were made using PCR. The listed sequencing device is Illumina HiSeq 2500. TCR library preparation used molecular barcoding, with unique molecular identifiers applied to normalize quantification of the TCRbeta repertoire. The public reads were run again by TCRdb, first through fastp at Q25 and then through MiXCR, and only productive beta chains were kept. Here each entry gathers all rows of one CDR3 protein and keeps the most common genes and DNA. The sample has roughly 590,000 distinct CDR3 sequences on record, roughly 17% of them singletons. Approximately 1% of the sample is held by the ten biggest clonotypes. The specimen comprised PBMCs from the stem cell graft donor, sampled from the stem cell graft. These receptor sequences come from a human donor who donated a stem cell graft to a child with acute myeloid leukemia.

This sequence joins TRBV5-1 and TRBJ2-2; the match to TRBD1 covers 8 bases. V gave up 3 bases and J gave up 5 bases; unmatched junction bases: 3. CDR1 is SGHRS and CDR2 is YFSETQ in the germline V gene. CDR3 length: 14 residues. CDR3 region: CASSSTGVTGELFF. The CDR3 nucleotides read TGCGCCAGCAGCTCGACAGGGGTTACCGGGGAGCTGTTTTTT.

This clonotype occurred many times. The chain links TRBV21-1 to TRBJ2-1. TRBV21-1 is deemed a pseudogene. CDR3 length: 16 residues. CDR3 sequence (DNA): TGTGCCAGCAGCAAAGGAAGGAAGCTCCCCTTCAATGAGCAGTTCTTC. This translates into CASSKGRKLPFNEQFF.

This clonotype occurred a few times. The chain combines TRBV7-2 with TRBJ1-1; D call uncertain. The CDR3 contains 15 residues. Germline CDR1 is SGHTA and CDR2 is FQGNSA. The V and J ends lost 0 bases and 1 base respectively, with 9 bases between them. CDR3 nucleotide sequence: TGTGCCAGCAGCTTAGCCGATTCCCCGAACACTGAAGCTTTCTTT. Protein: CASSLADSPNTEAFF.

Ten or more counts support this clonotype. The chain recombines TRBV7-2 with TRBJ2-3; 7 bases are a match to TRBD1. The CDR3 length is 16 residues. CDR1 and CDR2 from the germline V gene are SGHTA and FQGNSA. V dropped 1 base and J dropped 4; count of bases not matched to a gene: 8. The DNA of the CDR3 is TGTGCCAGCAGCTTAGTGGCGACAGGGAGCGCAGATACGCAGTATTTT. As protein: CASSLVATGSADTQYF.

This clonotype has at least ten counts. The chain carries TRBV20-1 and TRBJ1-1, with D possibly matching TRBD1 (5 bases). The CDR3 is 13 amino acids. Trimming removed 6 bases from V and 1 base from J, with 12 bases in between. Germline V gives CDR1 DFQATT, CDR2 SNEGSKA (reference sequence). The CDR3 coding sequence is TGCAGTGCCCTCCGGGGGGAGAACACTGAAGCTTTCTTT. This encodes CSALRGENTEAFF.

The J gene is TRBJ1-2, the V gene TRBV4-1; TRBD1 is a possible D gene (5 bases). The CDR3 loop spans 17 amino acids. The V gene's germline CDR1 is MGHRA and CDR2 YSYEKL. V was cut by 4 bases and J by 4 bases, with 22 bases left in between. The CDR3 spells CASSPSLMGPWGYGYTF. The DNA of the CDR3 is TGCGCCAGCAGCCCGTCTTTAATGGGACCCTGGGGCTATGGCTACACCTTC.

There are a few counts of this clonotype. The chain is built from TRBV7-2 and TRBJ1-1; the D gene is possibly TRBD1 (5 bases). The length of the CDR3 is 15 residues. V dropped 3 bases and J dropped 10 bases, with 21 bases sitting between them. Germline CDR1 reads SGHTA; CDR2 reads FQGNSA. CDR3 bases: TGTGCCAGCAGCTTGGGGGGGGGGGACGTCGAAGGAGCTTTCTTT. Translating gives CASSLGGGDVEGAFF. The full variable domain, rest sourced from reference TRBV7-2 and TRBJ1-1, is GAGVSQSPSNKVTEKGKDVELRCDPISGHTALYWYRQSLGQGLEFLIYFQGNSAPDKSGLPSDRFSAERTGGSVSTLTIQRTQQEDSAVYLCASSLGGGDVEGAFFGQGTRLTVV.

The CDR3 DNA sequence: TGCGCCAGCAGCTTCCGGAGTCTAGCGGGGAGTTACAATGAGCAGTTCTTC. Its translation: CASSFRSLAGSYNEQFF. This chain links TRBV5-1 with TRBJ2-1; 9 bases map to TRBD2. The CDR3 is made up of 17 amino acids. J gave up 4 bases and V 2 bases, and 10 bases lay outside the gene matches. The germline CDR1 and CDR2 sequences are SGHRS and YFSETQ.

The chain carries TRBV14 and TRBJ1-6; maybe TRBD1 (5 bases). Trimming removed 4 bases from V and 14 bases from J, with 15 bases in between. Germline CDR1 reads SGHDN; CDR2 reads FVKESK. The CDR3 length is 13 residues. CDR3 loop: CASSRGGVEALHF. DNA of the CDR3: TGTGCCAGCAGCCGGGGCGGGGTTGAGGCCCTCCACTTT.

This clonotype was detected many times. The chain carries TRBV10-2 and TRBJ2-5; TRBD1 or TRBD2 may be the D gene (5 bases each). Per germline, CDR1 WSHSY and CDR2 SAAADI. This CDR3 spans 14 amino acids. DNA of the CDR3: TGCGCAGCCCAGGGAGCAGTAAAACAAGAGACCCAGTACTTC. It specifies CAAQGAVKQETQYF.

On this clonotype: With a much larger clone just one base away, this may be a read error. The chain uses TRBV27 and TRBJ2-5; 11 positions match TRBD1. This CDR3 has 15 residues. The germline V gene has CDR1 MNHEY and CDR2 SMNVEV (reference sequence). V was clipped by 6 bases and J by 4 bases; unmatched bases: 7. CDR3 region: CASSRTGGLGETQYF. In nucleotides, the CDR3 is TGTGCCAGCAGCCGGACAGGGGGCTTGGGAGAGACCCAGTACTTC.

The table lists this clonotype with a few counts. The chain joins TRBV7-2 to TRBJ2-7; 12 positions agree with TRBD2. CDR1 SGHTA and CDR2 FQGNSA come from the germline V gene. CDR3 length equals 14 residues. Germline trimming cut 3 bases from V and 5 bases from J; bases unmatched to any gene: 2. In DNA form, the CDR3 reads TGTGCCAGCAGCTTGACTAGCGGGGGCAACGAGCAGTACTTC. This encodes CASSLTSGGNEQYF.

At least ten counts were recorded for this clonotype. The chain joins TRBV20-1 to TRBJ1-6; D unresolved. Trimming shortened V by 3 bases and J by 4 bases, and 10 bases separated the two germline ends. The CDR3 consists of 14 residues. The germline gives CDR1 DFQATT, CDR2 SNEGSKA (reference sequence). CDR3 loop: CSASAGEYNSPLHF. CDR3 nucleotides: TGCAGTGCTAGCGCCGGGGAATATAATTCACCCCTCCACTTT.

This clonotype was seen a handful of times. CDR3 bases: TGTGCCAGCAGCCTGAGGACCAAGGATCAGCCCCAGCATTTT. It yields the protein CASSLRTKDQPQHF. V usage is TRBV7-2 and J usage is TRBJ1-5, with D unresolved. Germline assignment: CDR1 SGHTA and CDR2 FQGNSA. Trimming shortened V by 5 bases and J by 5 bases, and 13 bases separated the two germline ends. This CDR3 has 14 amino acids.

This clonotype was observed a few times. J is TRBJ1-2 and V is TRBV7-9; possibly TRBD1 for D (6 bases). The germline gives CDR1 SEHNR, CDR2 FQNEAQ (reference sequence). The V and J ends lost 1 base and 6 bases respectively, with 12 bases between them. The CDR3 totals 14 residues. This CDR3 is CASSLGFGGHGYTF. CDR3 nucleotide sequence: TGTGCCAGCAGCTTAGGTTTTGGGGGCCATGGCTACACCTTC.